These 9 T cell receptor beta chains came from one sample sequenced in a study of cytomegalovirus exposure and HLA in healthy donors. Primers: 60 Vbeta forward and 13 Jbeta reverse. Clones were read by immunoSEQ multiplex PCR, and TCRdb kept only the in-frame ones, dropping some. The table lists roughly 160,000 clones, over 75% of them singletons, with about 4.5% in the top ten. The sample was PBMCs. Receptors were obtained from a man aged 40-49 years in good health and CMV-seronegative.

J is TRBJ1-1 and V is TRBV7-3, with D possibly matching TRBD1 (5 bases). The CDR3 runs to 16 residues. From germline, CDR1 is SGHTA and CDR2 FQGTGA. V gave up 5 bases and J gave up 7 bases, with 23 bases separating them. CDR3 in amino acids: CASSRSGFRLSFEAFF. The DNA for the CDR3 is TGTGCCAGCAGCCGCTCAGGGTTTCGGTTGTCGTTTGAAGCTTTCTTT.

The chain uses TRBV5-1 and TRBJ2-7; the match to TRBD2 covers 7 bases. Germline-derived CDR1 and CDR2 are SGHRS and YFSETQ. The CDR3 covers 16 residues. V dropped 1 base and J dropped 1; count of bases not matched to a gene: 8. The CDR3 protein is CASSLSFQGGSYEQYF. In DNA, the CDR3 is TGCGCCAGCAGCTTGAGTTTCCAGGGAGGGTCCTACGAGCAGTACTTC.

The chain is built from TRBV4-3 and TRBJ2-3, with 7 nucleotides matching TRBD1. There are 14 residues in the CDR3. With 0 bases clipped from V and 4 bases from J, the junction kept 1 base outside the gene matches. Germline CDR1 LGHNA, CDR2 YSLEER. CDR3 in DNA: TGCGCCAGCAGCCAAGAGAGGGGGCCAGATACGCAGTATTTT. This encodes CASSQERGPDTQYF.

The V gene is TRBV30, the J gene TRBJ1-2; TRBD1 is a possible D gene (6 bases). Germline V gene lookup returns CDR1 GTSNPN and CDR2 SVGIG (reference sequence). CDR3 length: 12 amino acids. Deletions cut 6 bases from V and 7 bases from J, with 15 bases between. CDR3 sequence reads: CACLTGYAGYTF. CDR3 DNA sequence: TGTGCCTGCCTGACAGGATACGCTGGCTACACCTTC. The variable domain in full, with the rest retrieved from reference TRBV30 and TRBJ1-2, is SQTIHQWPATLVQPVGSPLSLECTVEGTSNPNLYWYRQAAGRGLQLLFYSVGIGQISSEVPQNLSASRPQDRQFILSSKKLLLSDSGFYLCACLTGYAGYTFGSGTRLTVV.

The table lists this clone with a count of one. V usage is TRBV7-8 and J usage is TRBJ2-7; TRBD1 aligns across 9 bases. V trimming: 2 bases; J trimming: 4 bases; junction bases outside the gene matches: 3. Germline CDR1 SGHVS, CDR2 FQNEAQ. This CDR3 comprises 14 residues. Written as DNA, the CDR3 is TGTGCCAGCAGCTTACAGGGACAGGGTTACGAGCAGTACTTC. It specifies CASSLQGQGYEQYF.

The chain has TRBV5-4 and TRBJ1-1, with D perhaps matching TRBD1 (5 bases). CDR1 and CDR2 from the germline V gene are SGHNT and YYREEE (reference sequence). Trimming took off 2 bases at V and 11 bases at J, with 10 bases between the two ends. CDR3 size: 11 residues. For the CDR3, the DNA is TGTGCCAGCAGCTTAGGACAAGCGGCTTTCTTT. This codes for CASSLGQAAFF.

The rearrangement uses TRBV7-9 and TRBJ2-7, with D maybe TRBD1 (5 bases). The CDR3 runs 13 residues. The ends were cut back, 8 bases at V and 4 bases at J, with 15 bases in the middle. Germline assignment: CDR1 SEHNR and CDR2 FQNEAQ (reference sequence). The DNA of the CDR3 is TGTGCCAGCGCCCCTCGACAGTTTTACGAGCAGTACTTC. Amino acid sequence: CASAPRQFYEQYF.

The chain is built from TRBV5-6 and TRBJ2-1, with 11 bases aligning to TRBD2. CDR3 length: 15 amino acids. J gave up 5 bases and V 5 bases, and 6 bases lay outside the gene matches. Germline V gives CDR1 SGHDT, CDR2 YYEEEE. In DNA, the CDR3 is TGTGCCAGCAGTACTAGCGGGGGAGATCACAATGAGCAGTTCTTC. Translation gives CASSTSGGDHNEQFF.

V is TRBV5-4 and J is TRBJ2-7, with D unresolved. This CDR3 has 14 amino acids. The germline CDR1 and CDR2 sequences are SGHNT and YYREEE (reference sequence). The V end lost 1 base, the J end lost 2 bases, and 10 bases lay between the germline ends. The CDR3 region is CASSLTVPPYEQYF. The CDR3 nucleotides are TGTGCCAGCAGCTTGACTGTGCCGCCCTACGAGCAGTACTTC.